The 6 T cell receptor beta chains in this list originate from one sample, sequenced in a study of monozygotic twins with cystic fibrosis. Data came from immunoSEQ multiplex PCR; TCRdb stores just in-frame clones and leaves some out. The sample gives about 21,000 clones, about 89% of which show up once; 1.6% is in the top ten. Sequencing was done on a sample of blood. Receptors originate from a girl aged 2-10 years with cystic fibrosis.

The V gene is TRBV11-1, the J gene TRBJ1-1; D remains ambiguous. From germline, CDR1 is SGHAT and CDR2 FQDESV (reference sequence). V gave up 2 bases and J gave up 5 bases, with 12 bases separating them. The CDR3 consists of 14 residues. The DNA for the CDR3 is TGTGCCAGCAGCTTATACGGGATCAATACTGAAGCTTTCTTT. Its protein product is CASSLYGINTEAFF.

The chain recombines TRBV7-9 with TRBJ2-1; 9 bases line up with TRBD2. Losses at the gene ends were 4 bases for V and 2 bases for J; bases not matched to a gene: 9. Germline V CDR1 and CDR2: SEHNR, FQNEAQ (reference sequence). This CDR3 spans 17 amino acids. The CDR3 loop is CASSSPRGGRAYNEQFF. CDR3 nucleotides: TGTGCCAGCAGCTCCCCCCGGGGCGGGAGGGCCTACAATGAGCAGTTCTTC.

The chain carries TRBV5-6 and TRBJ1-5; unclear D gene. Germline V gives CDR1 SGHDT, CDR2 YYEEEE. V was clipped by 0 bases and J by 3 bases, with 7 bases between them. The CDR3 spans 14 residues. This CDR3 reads CASSLGSYNQPQHF. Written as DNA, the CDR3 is TGTGCCAGCAGCTTGGGCAGTTACAATCAGCCCCAGCATTTT.

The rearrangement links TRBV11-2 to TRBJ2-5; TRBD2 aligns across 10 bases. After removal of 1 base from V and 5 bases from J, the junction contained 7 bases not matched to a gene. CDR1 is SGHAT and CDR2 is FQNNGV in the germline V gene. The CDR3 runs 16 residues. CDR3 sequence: CASSLVQAGGMETQYF. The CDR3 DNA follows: TGTGCCAGCAGCTTAGTACAAGCGGGGGGGATGGAGACCCAGTACTTC.

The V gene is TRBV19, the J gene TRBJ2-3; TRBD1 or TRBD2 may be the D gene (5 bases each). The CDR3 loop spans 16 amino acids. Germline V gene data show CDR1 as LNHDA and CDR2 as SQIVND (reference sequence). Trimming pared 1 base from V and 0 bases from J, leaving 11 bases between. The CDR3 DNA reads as TGTGCCAGTAGTATAGTGGGACGGGATAGCACAGATACGCAGTATTTT. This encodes CASSIVGRDSTDTQYF.

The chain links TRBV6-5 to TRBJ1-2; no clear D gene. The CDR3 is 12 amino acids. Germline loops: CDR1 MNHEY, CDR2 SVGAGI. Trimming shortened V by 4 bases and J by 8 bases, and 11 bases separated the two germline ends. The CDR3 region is CASSSRHGGYTF. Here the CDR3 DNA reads TGTGCCAGCAGTTCTCGTCACGGGGGCTACACCTTC.